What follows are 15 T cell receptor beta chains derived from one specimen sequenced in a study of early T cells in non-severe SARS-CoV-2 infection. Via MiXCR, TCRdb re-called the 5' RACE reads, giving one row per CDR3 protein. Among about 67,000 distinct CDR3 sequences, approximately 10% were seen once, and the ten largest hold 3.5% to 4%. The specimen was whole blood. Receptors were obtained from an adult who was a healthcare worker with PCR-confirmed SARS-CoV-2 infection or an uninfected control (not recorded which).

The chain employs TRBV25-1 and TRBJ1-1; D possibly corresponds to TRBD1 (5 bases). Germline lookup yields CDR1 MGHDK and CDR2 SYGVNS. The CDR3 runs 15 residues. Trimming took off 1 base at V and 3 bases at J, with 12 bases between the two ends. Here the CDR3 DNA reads TGTGCCAGCAGTGAATTGAGGGACTCGTACACTGAAGCTTTCTTT. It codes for CASSELRDSYTEAFF. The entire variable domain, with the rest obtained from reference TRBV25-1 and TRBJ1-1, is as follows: EADIYQTPRYLVIGTGKKITLECSQTMGHDKMYWYQQDPGMELHLIHYSYGVNSTEKGDLSSESTVSRIRTEHFPLTLESARPSHTSQYLCASSELRDSYTEAFFGQGTRLTVV.

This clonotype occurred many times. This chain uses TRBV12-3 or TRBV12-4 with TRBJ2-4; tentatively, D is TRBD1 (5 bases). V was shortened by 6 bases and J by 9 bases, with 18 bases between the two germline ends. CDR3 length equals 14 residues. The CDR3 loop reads CASRKGANSFIQYF. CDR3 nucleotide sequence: TGTGCCAGCAGAAAAGGGGCTAATAGCTTCATTCAGTACTTC.

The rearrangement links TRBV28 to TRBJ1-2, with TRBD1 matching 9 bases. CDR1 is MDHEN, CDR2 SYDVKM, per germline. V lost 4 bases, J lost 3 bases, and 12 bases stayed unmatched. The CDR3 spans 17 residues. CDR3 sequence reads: CASSSSTRTGAYYGYTF. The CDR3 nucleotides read TGTGCCAGCAGTTCCAGTACCCGGACAGGGGCCTACTATGGCTACACCTTC.

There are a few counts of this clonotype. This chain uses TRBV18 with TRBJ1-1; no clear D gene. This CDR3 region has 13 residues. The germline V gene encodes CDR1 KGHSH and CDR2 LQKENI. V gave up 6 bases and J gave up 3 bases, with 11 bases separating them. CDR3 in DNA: TGTGCCAGCTCTCCTCCAGTATACACTGAAGCTTTCTTT. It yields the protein CASSPPVYTEAFF. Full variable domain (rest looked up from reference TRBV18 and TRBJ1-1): NAGVMQNPRHLVRRRGQEARLRCSPMKGHSHVYWYRQLPEEGLKFMVYLQKENIIDESGMPKERFSAEFPKEGPSILRIQQVVRGDSAAYFCASSPPVYTEAFFGQGTRLTVV.

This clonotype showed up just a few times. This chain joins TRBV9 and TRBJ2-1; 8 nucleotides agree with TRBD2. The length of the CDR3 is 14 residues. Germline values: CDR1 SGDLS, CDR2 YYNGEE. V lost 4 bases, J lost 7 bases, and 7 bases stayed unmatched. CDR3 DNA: TGTGCCAGCAGCCCGGGGGGGAATAGTAATGAGCAGTTCTTC. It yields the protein CASSPGGNSNEQFF. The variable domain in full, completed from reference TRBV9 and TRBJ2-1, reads DSGVTQTPKHLITATGQRVTLRCSPRSGDLSVYWYQQSLDQGLQFLIQYYNGEERAKGNILERFSAQQFPDLHSELNLSSLELGDSALYFCASSPGGNSNEQFFGPGTRLTVL.

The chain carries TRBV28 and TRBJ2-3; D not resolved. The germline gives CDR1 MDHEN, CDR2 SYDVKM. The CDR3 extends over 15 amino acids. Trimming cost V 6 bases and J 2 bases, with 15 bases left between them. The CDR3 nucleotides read TGTGCCAGCAGCCCTCCGAGTGTGTACACAGATACGCAGTATTTT. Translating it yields CASSPPSVYTDTQYF.

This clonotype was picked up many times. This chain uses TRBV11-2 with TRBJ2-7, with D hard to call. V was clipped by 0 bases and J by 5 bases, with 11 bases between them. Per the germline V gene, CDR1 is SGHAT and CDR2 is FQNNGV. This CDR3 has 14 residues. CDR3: CASSLDGRVNEQYF. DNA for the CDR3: TGTGCCAGCAGCTTAGATGGTAGGGTGAACGAGCAGTACTTC.

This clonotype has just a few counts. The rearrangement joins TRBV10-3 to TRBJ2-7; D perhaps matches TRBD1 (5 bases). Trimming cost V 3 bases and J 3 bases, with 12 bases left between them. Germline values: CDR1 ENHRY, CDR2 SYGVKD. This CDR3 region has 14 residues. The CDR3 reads CAISDAGLNYEQYF. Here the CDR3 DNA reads TGTGCCATCAGTGACGCAGGGCTAAACTACGAGCAGTACTTC.

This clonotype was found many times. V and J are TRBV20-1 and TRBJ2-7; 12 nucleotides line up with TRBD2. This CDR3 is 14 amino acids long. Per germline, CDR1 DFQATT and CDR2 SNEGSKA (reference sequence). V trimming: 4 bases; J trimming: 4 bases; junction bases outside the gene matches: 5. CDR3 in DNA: TGCAGTGCTAAGACTAGCGGGAGAAAATACGAGCAGTACTTC. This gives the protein CSAKTSGRKYEQYF.

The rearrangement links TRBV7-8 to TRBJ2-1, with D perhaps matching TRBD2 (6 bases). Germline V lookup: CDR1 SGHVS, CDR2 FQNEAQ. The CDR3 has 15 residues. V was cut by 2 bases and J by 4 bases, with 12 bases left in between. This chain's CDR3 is CASSLRDSSYNEQFF. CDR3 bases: TGTGCCAGCAGCTTACGGGACTCCTCTTACAATGAGCAGTTCTTC. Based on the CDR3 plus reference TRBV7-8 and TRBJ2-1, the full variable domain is GAGVSQSPRYKVAKRGQDVALRCDPISGHVSLFWYQQALGQGPEFLTYFQNEAQLDKSGLPSDRFFAERPEGSVSTLKIQRTQQEDSAVYLCASSLRDSSYNEQFFGPGTRLTVL.

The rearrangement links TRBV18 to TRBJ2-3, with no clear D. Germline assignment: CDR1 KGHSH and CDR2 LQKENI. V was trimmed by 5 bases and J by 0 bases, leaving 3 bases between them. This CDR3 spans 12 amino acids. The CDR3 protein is CASSASTDTQYF. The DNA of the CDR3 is TGTGCCAGCTCAGCGAGCACAGATACGCAGTATTTT. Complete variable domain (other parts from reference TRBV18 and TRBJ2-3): NAGVMQNPRHLVRRRGQEARLRCSPMKGHSHVYWYRQLPEEGLKFMVYLQKENIIDESGMPKERFSAEFPKEGPSILRIQQVVRGDSAAYFCASSASTDTQYFGPGTRLTVL.

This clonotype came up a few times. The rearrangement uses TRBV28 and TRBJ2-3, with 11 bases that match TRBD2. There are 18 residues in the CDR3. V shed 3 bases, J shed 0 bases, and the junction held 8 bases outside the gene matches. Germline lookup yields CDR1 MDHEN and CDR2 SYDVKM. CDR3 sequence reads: CASSFNLASGRSTDTQYF. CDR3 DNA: TGTGCCAGCAGTTTCAATTTGGCTAGCGGGAGGAGCACAGATACGCAGTATTTT.

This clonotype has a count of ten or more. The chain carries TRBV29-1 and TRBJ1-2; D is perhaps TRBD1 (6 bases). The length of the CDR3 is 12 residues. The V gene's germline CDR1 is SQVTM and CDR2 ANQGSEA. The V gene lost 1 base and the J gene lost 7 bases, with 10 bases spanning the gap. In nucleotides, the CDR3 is TGCAGCGTTGAAGCAGGGGAGGTTGGCTACACCTTC. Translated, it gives CSVEAGEVGYTF.

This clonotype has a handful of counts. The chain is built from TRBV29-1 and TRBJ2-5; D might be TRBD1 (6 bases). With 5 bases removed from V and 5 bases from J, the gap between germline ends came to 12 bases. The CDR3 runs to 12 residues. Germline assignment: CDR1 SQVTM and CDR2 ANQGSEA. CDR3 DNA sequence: TGCAGCGTTCCACAGGGCACGGAGACCCAGTACTTC. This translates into CSVPQGTETQYF.

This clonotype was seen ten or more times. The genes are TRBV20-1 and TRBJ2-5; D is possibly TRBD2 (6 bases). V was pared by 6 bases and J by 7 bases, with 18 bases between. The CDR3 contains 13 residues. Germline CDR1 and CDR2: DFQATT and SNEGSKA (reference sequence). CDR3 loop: CSALGAGKGTQYF. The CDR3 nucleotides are TGCAGTGCGCTAGGGGCGGGGAAGGGGACCCAGTACTTC.